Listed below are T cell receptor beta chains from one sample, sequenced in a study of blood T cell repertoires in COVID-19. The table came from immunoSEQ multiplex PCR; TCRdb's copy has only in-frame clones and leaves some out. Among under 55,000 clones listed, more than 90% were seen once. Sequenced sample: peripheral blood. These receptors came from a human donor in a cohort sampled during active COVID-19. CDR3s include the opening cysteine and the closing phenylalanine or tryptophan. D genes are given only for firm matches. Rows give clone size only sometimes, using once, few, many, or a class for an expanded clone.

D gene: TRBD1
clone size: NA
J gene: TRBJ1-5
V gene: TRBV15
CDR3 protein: CATSSKDGTGGHTYQPQHF
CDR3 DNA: TGTGCCACCAGCAGTAAGGATGGGACAGGGGGCCATACGTATCAGCCCCAGCATTTT

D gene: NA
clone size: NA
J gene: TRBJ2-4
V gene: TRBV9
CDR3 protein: CASSVDGKNIQYF
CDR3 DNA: TGTGCCAGCAGCGTAGACGGTAAAAACATTCAGTACTTC

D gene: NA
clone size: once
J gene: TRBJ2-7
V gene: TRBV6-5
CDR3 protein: CASTGAYEQYF
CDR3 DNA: TGTGCCAGCACGGGGGCCTACGAGCAGTACTTC

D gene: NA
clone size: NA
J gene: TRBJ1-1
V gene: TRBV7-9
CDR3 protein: CASSLVALNTEAFF
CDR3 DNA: TGTGCCAGCAGCTTAGTGGCCCTGAACACTGAAGCTTTCTTT

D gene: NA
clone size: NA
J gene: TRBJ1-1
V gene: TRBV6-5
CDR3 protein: CATAGTMKAEAFF
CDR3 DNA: TGTGCCACCGCCGGGACAATGAAGGCTGAAGCTTTCTTT

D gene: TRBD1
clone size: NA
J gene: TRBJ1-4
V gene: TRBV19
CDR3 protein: CASSTSGTGGEKLFF
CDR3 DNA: TGTGCCAGTAGTACCTCCGGGACAGGGGGGGAAAAACTGTTTTTT

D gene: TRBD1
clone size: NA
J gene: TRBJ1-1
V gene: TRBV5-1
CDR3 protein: CASSFGDRGRTEAFF
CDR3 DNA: TGCGCCAGCAGCTTTGGGGACAGGGGACGCACTGAAGCTTTCTTT

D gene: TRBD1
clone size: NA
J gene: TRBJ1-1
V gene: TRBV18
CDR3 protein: CASSPFRQGGTEAFF
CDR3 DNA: TGTGCCAGCTCACCGTTCCGACAGGGGGGCACTGAAGCTTTCTTT

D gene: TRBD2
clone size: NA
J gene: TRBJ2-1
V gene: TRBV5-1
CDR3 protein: CASSKGGLAYNEQFF
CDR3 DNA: TGCGCCAGCAGCAAGGGGGGACTAGCGTACAATGAGCAGTTCTTC

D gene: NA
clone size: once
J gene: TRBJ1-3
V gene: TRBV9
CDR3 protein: CASSVGATSGNTIYF
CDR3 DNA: TGTGCCAGCAGCGTTGGAGCCACCTCTGGAAACACCATATATTTT

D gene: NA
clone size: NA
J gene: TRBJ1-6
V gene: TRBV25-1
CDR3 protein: CASALTAYNSPLHF
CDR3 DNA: TGTGCCAGCGCATTGACAGCTTATAATTCACCCCTCCACTTT

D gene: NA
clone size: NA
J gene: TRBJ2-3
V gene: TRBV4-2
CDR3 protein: CASSQGHTDTQYF
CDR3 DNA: TGTGCCAGCAGCCAAGGGCACACAGATACGCAGTATTTT

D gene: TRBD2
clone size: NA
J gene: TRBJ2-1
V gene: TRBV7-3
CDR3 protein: CASSPGLAGHQEQFF
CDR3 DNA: TGTGCCAGCAGCCCCGGGCTAGCGGGCCACCAGGAGCAGTTCTTC

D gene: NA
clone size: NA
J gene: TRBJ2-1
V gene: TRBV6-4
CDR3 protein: CASSDTYPNEGREQFF
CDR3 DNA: TGTGCCAGCAGTGACACCTATCCTAACGAGGGCCGCGAGCAGTTCTTC

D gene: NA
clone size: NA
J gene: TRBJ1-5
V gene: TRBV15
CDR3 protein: CATSRALPHIGRGKGYQPQHF
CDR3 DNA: TGTGCCACCAGCAGAGCCCTACCACATATCGGCAGGGGCAAAGGTTATCAGCCCCAGCATTTT

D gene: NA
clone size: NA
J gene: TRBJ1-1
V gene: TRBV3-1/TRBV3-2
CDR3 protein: CASSYMNTEAFF
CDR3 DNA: TGTGCCAGCAGCTATATGAACACTGAAGCTTTCTTT

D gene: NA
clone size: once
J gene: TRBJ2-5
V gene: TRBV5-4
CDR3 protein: CASSNGQGGSETQYF
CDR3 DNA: TGTGCCAGCAGCAACGGACAGGGAGGGTCAGAGACCCAGTACTTC

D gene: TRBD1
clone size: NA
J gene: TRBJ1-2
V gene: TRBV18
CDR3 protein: CASAPGQGYGYTF
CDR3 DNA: TGTGCCAGCGCACCGGGACAGGGTTACGGCTACACCTTC

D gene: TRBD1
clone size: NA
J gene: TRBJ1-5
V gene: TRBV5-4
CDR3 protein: CASSPGQGTNQPQHF
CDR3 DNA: TGTGCCAGCAGCCCGGGACAGGGGACCAATCAGCCCCAGCATTTT

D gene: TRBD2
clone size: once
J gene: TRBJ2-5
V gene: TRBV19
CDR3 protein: CASSISLAGDPQYF
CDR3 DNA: TGTGCCAGTAGTATAAGCCTAGCGGGAGACCCGCAGTACTTC

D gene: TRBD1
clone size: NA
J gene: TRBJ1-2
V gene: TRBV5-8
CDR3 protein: CASSFLLTGTNYGYTF
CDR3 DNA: TGTGCCAGCAGTTTTCTGCTGACAGGGACTAACTATGGCTACACCTTC

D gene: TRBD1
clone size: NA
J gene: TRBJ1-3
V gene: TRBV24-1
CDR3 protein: CATSAGRGRNTIYF
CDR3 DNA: TGTGCCACCAGTGCCGGGAGGGGGCGAAACACCATATATTTT

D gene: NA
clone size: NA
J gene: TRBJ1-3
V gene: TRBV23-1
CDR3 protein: CASSQSLRSGNTIYF
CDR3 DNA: TGCGCCAGCAGTCAATCGCTGCGTTCTGGAAACACCATATATTTT

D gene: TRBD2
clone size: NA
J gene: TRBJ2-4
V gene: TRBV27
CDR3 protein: CASRRFATGTSGRASENIQYF
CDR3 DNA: TGTGCCAGCAGGCGCTTCGCTACCGGGACTAGCGGGAGGGCCTCCGAAAACATTCAGTACTTC

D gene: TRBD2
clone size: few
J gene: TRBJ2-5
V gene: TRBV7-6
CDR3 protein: CASSLLGGQETQYF
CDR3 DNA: TGTGCCAGCAGCCTACTGGGGGGGCAAGAGACCCAGTACTTC

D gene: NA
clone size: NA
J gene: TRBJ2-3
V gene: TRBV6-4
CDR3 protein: CASSDGTSTDTQYF
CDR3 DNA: TGTGCCAGCAGTGACGGGACTAGCACAGATACGCAGTATTTT

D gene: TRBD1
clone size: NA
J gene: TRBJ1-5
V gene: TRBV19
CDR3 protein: CASSNDGQGAQPQHF
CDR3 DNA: TGTGCCAGTAGCAATGACGGACAGGGTGCTCAGCCCCAGCATTTT

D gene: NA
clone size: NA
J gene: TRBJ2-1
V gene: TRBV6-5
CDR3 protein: CASSYGGSSGNEQFF
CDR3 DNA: TGTGCCAGCAGTTATGGGGGGTCCTCGGGGAATGAGCAGTTCTTC

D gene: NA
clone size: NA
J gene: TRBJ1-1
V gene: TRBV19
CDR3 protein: CASSIGARNNAEAFF
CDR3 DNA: TGTGCCAGTAGTATTGGAGCCCGTAACAACGCTGAAGCTTTCTTT

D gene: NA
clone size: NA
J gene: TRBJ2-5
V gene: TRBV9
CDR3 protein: CASSVDFQGSETQYF
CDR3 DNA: TGTGCCAGCAGCGTAGATTTTCAGGGGTCAGAGACCCAGTACTTC

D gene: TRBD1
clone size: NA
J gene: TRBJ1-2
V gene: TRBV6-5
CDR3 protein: CASTSRAGGGYGYTF
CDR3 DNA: TGTGCCAGCACCTCAAGGGCAGGGGGCGGCTATGGCTACACCTTC

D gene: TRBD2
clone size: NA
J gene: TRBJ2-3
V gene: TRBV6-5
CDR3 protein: CASSGTSGKGDTQYF
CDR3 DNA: TGTGCCAGCAGCGGAACTAGCGGGAAGGGGGATACGCAGTATTTT

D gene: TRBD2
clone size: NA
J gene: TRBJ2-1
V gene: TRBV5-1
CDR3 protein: CASSRGGRYNEQFF
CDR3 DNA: TGCGCCAGCAGCCGGGGGGGCAGATACAATGAGCAGTTCTTC

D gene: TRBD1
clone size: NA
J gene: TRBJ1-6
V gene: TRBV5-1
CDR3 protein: CASSFGTDNSPLHF
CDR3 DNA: TGCGCCAGCAGCTTTGGGACAGATAATTCACCCCTCCACTTT

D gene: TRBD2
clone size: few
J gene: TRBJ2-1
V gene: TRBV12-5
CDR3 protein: CASGWAQAGVNPNEQFF
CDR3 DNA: TGTGCTAGTGGTTGGGCCCAAGCGGGAGTGAACCCCAATGAGCAGTTCTTC